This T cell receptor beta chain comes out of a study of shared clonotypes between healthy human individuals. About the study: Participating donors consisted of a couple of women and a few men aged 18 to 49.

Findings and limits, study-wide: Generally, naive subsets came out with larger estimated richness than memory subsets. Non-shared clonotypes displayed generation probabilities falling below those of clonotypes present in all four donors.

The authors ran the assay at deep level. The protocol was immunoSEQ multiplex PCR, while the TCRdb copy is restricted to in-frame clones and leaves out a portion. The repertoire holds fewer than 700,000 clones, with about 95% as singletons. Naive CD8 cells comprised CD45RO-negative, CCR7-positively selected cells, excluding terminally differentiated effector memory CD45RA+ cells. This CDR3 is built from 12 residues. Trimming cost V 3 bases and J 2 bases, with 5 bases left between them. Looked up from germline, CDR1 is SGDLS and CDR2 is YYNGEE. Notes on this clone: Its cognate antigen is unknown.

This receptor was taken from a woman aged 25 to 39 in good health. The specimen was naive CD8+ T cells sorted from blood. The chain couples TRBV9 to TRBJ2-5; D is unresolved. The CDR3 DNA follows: TGTGCCAGCAGCGCTCTGCAAGAGACCCAGTACTTC. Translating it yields CASSALQETQYF.